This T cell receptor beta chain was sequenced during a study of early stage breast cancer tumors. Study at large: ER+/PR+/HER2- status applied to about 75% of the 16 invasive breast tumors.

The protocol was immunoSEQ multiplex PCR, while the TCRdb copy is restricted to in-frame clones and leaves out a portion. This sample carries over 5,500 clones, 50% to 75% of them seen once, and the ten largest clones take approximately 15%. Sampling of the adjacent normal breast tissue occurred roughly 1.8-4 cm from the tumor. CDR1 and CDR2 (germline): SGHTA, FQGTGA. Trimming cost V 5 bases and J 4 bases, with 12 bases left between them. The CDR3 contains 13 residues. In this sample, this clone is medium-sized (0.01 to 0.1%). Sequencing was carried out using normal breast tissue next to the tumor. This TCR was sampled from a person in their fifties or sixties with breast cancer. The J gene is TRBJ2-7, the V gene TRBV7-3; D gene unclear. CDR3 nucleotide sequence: TGTGCCAGCAGCCACGGAGCTGGATACGAGCAGTACTTC. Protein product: CASSHGAGYEQYF.